These 32 T cell receptor beta chains came from one sample sequenced in a study of blood T cell repertoires in COVID-19. Produced via immunoSEQ multiplex PCR; TCRdb's table is partial and in-frame only. The data show roughly 120,000 clones, 75% to 90% seen once. What was sequenced was peripheral blood. The receptors stem from a man in his thirties or forties with acute or convalescent COVID-19.

The chain combines TRBV7-2 with TRBJ1-2; 10 bases fit TRBD1. Germline assignment: CDR1 SGHTA and CDR2 FQGNSA. Trimming took 4 bases from V and 8 from J; bases not matched to a gene: 7. The CDR3 is made up of 14 amino acids. As DNA, the CDR3 is TGTGCCAGCAGCTGGGGACAGGGGAGGCGGGGCTACACCTTC. It encodes CASSWGQGRRGYTF. Supplemented by reference TRBV7-2 and TRBJ1-2, the full variable domain reads GAGVSQSPSNKVTEKGKDVELRCDPISGHTALYWYRQSLGQGLEFLIYFQGNSAPDKSGLPSDRFSAERTGGSVSTLTIQRTQQEDSAVYLCASSWGQGRRGYTFGSGTRLTVV.

The genes are TRBV6-5 and TRBJ2-5; 10 bases align to TRBD2. The CDR3 is 15 residues long. The germline CDR1 and CDR2 sequences are MNHEY and SVGAGI. The junction had 5 bases not matched to a gene; V was cut back by 2 bases and J by 5 bases. The CDR3 nucleotides read TGTGCCAGCAGTTACGAACTAGCGGGACGGGAGACCCAGTACTTC. Residues: CASSYELAGRETQYF.

The chain employs TRBV2 and TRBJ2-3, with 13 bases matching TRBD2. V was clipped by 8 bases and J by 1 base; unmatched bases: 0. The CDR3 runs 14 residues. The germline gives CDR1 SNHLY, CDR2 FYNNEI. The CDR3 reads CASGLAGGTDTQYF. The CDR3 DNA reads as TGTGCCAGCGGACTAGCGGGGGGCACAGATACGCAGTATTTT. Full variable domain (outside the CDR3, taken from reference TRBV2 and TRBJ2-3): EPEVTQTPSHQVTQMGQEVILRCVPISNHLYFYWYRQILGQKVEFLVSFYNNEISEKSEIFDDQFSVERPDGSNFTLKIRSTKLEDSAMYFCASGLAGGTDTQYFGPGTRLTVL.

This chain connects TRBV4-3 to TRBJ2-1, with D possibly matching TRBD2 (5 bases). CDR1 LGHNA and CDR2 YSLEER come from the germline V gene. The length of the CDR3 is 13 residues. V gave up 2 bases and J gave up 10 bases, with 12 bases separating them. The CDR3 sequence: CASSQITLGEQFF. The DNA of the CDR3 is TGCGCCAGCAGCCAAATAACACTAGGGGAGCAGTTCTTC.

The chain combines TRBV11-2 with TRBJ2-1, with 10 nucleotides matching TRBD2. After removal of 5 bases from V and 5 bases from J, the junction contained 6 bases not matched to a gene. This CDR3 is 15 amino acids long. In germline, CDR1 is SGHAT, CDR2 FQNNGV. The CDR3: CASSPGLATDNEQFF. The CDR3 DNA is TGTGCCAGCAGCCCGGGACTAGCGACCGACAATGAGCAGTTCTTC. Drawing the rest from reference TRBV11-2 and TRBJ2-1, the complete variable domain is EAGVAQSPRYKIIEKRQSVAFWCNPISGHATLYWYQQILGQGPKLLIQFQNNGVVDDSQLPKDRFSAERLKGVDSTLKIQPAKLEDSAVYLCASSPGLATDNEQFFGPGTRLTVL.

The chain is built from TRBV3-1 (or the pseudogene TRBV3-2) and TRBJ1-1, with 8 nucleotides matching TRBD1. Germline V gives CDR1 LGHDT, CDR2 YNNKEL (reference sequence). This CDR3 spans 14 amino acids. With V trimmed by 8 bases and J by 3 bases, 8 bases remained unmatched. In DNA, the CDR3 is TGTGCCAGCTCTACAGGGGGTCTTTACACTGAAGCTTTCTTT. This translates into CASSTGGLYTEAFF.

The chain recombines TRBV13 with TRBJ2-2; TRBD1 aligns across 7 bases. This CDR3 has 16 amino acids. Germline values: CDR1 PRHDT, CDR2 FYEKMQ (reference sequence). The V and J ends lost 0 bases and 1 base, in that order; junction bases with no gene match: 2. In DNA, the CDR3 is TGTGCCAGCAGCTTAGGCCGGACAGGGAACACCGGGGAGCTGTTTTTT. As protein: CASSLGRTGNTGELFF.

This sequence joins TRBV5-8 and TRBJ1-3; perhaps TRBD1 as D (5 bases). V lost 4 bases, J lost 2 bases, and 10 bases lay in between. CDR1 is SGHTS, CDR2 YDEGEE, per germline. The CDR3 length is 14 residues. CDR3 coding DNA: TGTGCCAGCAGCCTCGGGGGGACTGGAAACACCATATATTTT. Its translation is CASSLGGTGNTIYF.

This clone was seen just once. The chain couples TRBV20-1 to TRBJ1-5; 9 positions agree with TRBD1. CDR1 and CDR2 from the germline V gene are DFQATT and SNEGSKA (reference sequence). This CDR3 comprises 17 residues. V dropped 3 bases and J dropped 7; count of bases not matched to a gene: 16. The CDR3 DNA follows: TGCAGTGCTAGTCGGGACAGGGTAGTGACCGGGACACAGCCCCAGCATTTT. It encodes CSASRDRVVTGTQPQHF.

This chain uses TRBV9 with TRBJ2-3; D is perhaps TRBD1 (5 bases). V was cut by 4 bases and J by 4 bases, with 13 bases left in between. Looked up from germline, CDR1 is SGDLS and CDR2 is YYNGEE. This CDR3 is built from 14 residues. CDR3 sequence (DNA): TGTGCCAGCAGCAGGGGTGATGGGGCAGATACGCAGTATTTT. Its protein is CASSRGDGADTQYF.

The chain carries TRBV5-6 and TRBJ1-2; tentative D call: TRBD1 (5 bases). The CDR3 loop spans 19 amino acids. In germline, CDR1 is SGHDT, CDR2 YYEEEE. The ends were cut back, 0 bases at V and 1 base at J, with 22 bases in the middle. In DNA, the CDR3 is TGTGCCAGCAGCTTGGACCCGAGGCAGGGAGGGCTCCTTAACTATGGCTACACCTTC. Its protein product is CASSLDPRQGGLLNYGYTF. The entire variable domain, with the rest obtained from reference TRBV5-6 and TRBJ1-2, is as follows: DAGVTQSPTHLIKTRGQQVTLRCSPKSGHDTVSWYQQALGQGPQFIFQYYEEEERQRGNFPDRFSGHQFPNYSSELNVNALLLGDSALYLCASSLDPRQGGLLNYGYTFGSGTRLTVV.

The chain is built from TRBV5-5 and TRBJ1-2; D is undetermined. The CDR3 covers 13 residues. V gave up 2 bases and J gave up 4 bases, with 9 bases separating them. Per germline, CDR1 SGHKS and CDR2 YYEKEE (reference sequence). The CDR3 DNA follows: TGTGCCAGCAGCTTCGGGGAGTTCTATGGCTACACCTTC. Translating gives CASSFGEFYGYTF.

The chain couples TRBV10-2 to TRBJ2-3; 9 bases match TRBD2. Unmatched junction bases numbered 1, after V lost 4 bases and J lost 2 bases. CDR1 is WSHSY and CDR2 is SAAADI in the germline V gene. The CDR3 extends over 14 amino acids. DNA of the CDR3: TGCGCCAGCAGTGGGACTAGCGACACAGATACGCAGTATTTT. Translating gives CASSGTSDTDTQYF.

V is TRBV19 and J is TRBJ2-4, with a weak D call TRBD2 (6 bases). The germline gives CDR1 LNHDA, CDR2 SQIVND (reference sequence). V gave up 2 bases and J gave up 3 bases, with 11 bases separating them. The CDR3 length is 15 residues. The chain's CDR3 is CASSIRREDKNIQYF. The CDR3 DNA sequence: TGTGCCAGTAGTATAAGGAGGGAGGACAAAAACATTCAGTACTTC.

The J gene is TRBJ2-3, the V gene TRBV19; 7 bases fit TRBD2. Losses at the gene ends were 4 bases for V and 0 bases for J; bases not matched to a gene: 4. Germline V CDR1 and CDR2: LNHDA, SQIVND (reference sequence). The CDR3 runs to 15 residues. In nucleotides, the CDR3 is TGTGCCAGTAGTAATCCTAGCGGTAGCACAGATACGCAGTATTTT. It codes for CASSNPSGSTDTQYF.

This chain connects TRBV11-2 to TRBJ1-3; 7 positions match TRBD1. Germline V gene lookup returns CDR1 SGHAT and CDR2 FQNNGV. With 4 bases clipped from V and 0 bases from J, the junction kept 9 bases outside the gene matches. The CDR3 is made up of 17 amino acids. The CDR3 region is CASSSHQKGASGNTIYF. CDR3 nucleotide sequence: TGTGCCAGCAGCTCCCATCAAAAGGGGGCCTCTGGAAACACCATATATTTT.

CDR3 loop: CASSQASSGVVKTSTDTQYF. The CDR3 DNA follows: TGTGCCAGCAGCCAAGCCTCTAGCGGGGTCGTGAAAACTAGCACAGATACGCAGTATTTT. The V call is TRBV4-2, the J call TRBJ2-3; 9 bases are a match to TRBD2. The germline V gene has CDR1 LGHNA and CDR2 YNFKEQ. V trimming: 1 base; J trimming: 0 bases; junction bases outside the gene matches: 14. The CDR3 runs to 20 residues.

This chain connects TRBV4-2 to TRBJ2-2, with 9 nucleotides matching TRBD2. The CDR3 length is 17 residues. With V trimmed by 0 bases and J by 2 bases, 4 bases remained unmatched. CDR1 and CDR2 (germline): LGHNA, YNFKEQ. Here the CDR3 reads CASSQEGAGGNTGELFF. CDR3 DNA sequence: TGTGCCAGCAGCCAAGAGGGAGCGGGGGGAAACACCGGGGAGCTGTTTTTT.

The chain uses TRBV5-8 and TRBJ2-7; no firm D call. Trimming shortened V by 0 bases and J by 0 bases, and 10 bases separated the two germline ends. CDR1 is SGHTS, CDR2 YDEGEE, per germline. The CDR3 consists of 15 residues. CDR3 loop: CASSLDRDYSYEQYF. The DNA of the CDR3 is TGTGCCAGCAGCTTGGATCGCGATTACTCCTACGAGCAGTACTTC.

As DNA, the CDR3 is TGTGCCAGCAGCTTAGTGGGGGCGCAGTTTGATGAGCAGTTCTTC. Amino acids: CASSLVGAQFDEQFF. V gene TRBV11-2 combines with J gene TRBJ2-1, with D possibly TRBD1 on 6 matching bases. Deletions cut 1 base from V and 8 bases from J, with 15 bases between. The CDR3 runs to 15 residues. Germline V CDR1 and CDR2: SGHAT, FQNNGV.

The chain has TRBV27 and TRBJ2-1; 11 nucleotides agree with TRBD2. Germline loops: CDR1 MNHEY, CDR2 SMNVEV (reference sequence). The CDR3 covers 17 residues. After removal of 2 bases from V and 5 bases from J, the junction contained 8 bases not matched to a gene. CDR3 in DNA: TGTGCCAGCAGTTTAAGTTTAGCGGGAGGGCCGGACAATGAGCAGTTCTTC. Its protein is CASSLSLAGGPDNEQFF.

In its sample, this clone was seen a few times. The CDR3 here is CASSPDRGSSGNTIYF. CDR3 nucleotide sequence: TGCGCCAGCAGCCCGGACAGGGGAAGCTCTGGAAACACCATATATTTT. The genes are TRBV5-1 and TRBJ1-3, with 9 bases identical to TRBD1. Germline CDR1 and CDR2: SGHRS and YFSETQ. The CDR3 extends over 16 amino acids. V was clipped by 4 bases and J by 0 bases; unmatched bases: 5.

The rearrangement joins TRBV30 to TRBJ2-7, with D possibly being TRBD1 (6 bases). The CDR3 extends over 13 amino acids. V lost 3 bases and J 2 bases, leaving 11 bases between the germline ends. CDR1 is GTSNPN and CDR2 is SVGIG in the germline V gene (reference sequence). The CDR3 region is CAWRAGVTYEQYF. The CDR3 bases are TGTGCCTGGAGGGCAGGGGTAACCTACGAGCAGTACTTC.

The chain joins TRBV13 to TRBJ2-1; the match to TRBD2 covers 12 bases. There are 15 residues in the CDR3. The germline gives CDR1 PRHDT, CDR2 FYEKMQ (reference sequence). The junction had 4 bases not matched to a gene; V was cut back by 4 bases and J by 6 bases. The CDR3 DNA sequence: TGTGCCAGCAGCTCTCCGGGACTAGCGGGCAATGAGCAGTTCTTC. Translating it yields CASSSPGLAGNEQFF.

This clone was detected only once. The chain combines TRBV28 with TRBJ2-1; D is possibly TRBD2 (6 bases). CDR1 is MDHEN and CDR2 is SYDVKM in the germline V gene. This CDR3 has 18 residues. Trimming stripped 1 base from V and 2 bases from J, with 18 bases between. CDR3 in DNA: TGTGCCAGCAGTTTATCGTTCCGGGAGCTTTCCCCCTACAATGAGCAGTTCTTC. Protein: CASSLSFRELSPYNEQFF.

The CDR3 DNA follows: TGTGCCAGCAGTCAGGTACGCGGGCTAGCCTCCTACAATGAGCAGTTCTTC. Amino acids: CASSQVRGLASYNEQFF. The V gene is TRBV14, the J gene TRBJ2-1; tentatively, D is TRBD2 (5 bases). This CDR3 contains 17 residues. V lost 6 bases to trimming and J lost 0 bases, with 18 bases between them. Germline V gene data show CDR1 as SGHDN and CDR2 as FVKESK.

V is TRBV3-1 (or the pseudogene TRBV3-2) and J is TRBJ2-1, with 13 bases matching TRBD2. CDR1 is LGHDT and CDR2 is YNNKEL in the germline V gene (reference sequence). With 1 base clipped from V and 6 bases from J, the junction kept 6 bases outside the gene matches. This CDR3 has 17 amino acids. CDR3 protein: CASSQVPGLAGANEQFF. In DNA form, the CDR3 reads TGTGCCAGCAGCCAAGTTCCTGGACTAGCGGGAGCCAATGAGCAGTTCTTC.

The rearrangement joins TRBV30 to TRBJ1-6; TRBD1 matches at 9 bases. Germline CDR1 reads GTSNPN; CDR2 reads SVGIG (reference sequence). J gave up 13 bases and V 7 bases, and 11 bases lay outside the gene matches. The length of the CDR3 is 13 residues. CDR3 bases: TGTGCCTCCAGGGGACAGGGATTGTCCCCCCTCCACTTT. Amino acid sequence: CASRGQGLSPLHF. The variable domain in full, completed from reference TRBV30 and TRBJ1-6, reads SQTIHQWPATLVQPVGSPLSLECTVEGTSNPNLYWYRQAAGRGLQLLFYSVGIGQISSEVPQNLSASRPQDRQFILSSKKLLLSDSGFYLCASRGQGLSPLHFGNGTRLTVT.

This clone was observed a handful of times. The CDR3 sequence is CAIGGTSGNTIYF. CDR3 coding DNA: TGTGCCATAGGGGGCACCTCTGGAAACACCATATATTTT. The V call is TRBV7-9, the J call TRBJ1-3, with 7 bases identical to TRBD1. V lost 10 bases to trimming and J lost 0 bases; unmatched junction nucleotides: 3. Germline V gene lookup returns CDR1 SEHNR and CDR2 FQNEAQ (reference sequence). The CDR3 is 13 residues long.

In this sample, this clone turned up a few times. The V gene is TRBV9, the J gene TRBJ2-7; D is undetermined. The V gene lost 2 bases and the J gene lost 6 bases, with 9 bases spanning the gap. This CDR3 has 12 residues. Germline V gene lookup returns CDR1 SGDLS and CDR2 YYNGEE. This chain's CDR3 is CASSVSWCEQYV. The DNA for the CDR3 is TGTGCCAGCAGCGTGAGTTGGTGCGAGCAGTACGTC.

Many counts were recorded for this clone. This chain joins TRBV19 and TRBJ1-5, with 7 bases fitting TRBD1. V trimming: 5 bases; J trimming: 3 bases; junction bases outside the gene matches: 4. CDR1 is LNHDA, CDR2 SQIVND, per germline (reference sequence). This CDR3 contains 14 residues. The CDR3: CASSPGTVNQPQHF. The CDR3 coding sequence is TGTGCCAGTAGTCCCGGGACAGTCAATCAGCCCCAGCATTTT.

The table lists this clone with a count of one. This chain joins TRBV4-3 and TRBJ1-2; D remains ambiguous. The CDR3 has 16 amino acids. Trimming took off 0 bases at V and 7 bases at J, with 18 bases between the two ends. The germline V gene encodes CDR1 LGHNA and CDR2 YSLEER. The CDR3 reads CASSQDRGKDRSGYTF. The CDR3 coding sequence is TGCGCCAGCAGCCAAGATCGAGGCAAGGATCGGAGTGGCTACACCTTC.